The 32 T cell receptor beta chains given below trace back to one sample, sequenced in a study of blood T cell repertoires in COVID-19. Repertoires were generated with immunoSEQ multiplex PCR, while TCRdb's copy carries only in-frame clones and drops some. The sample has 250,000 or so clones, approximately 91% seen once. The sequenced sample consisted of peripheral blood. Every receptor here comes from a woman aged 55-70 years with acute or convalescent COVID-19.

The chain carries TRBV5-1 and TRBJ2-3; D is undetermined. Trimming took off 0 bases at V and 4 bases at J, with 6 bases between the two ends. CDR3 size: 13 residues. Germline lookup yields CDR1 SGHRS and CDR2 YFSETQ. This CDR3 is CASSLEGADTQYF. CDR3 coding DNA: TGCGCCAGCAGCTTGGAAGGAGCAGATACGCAGTATTTT.

The chain couples TRBV19 to TRBJ1-3; D gene ambiguous. The germline V gene has CDR1 LNHDA and CDR2 SQIVND (reference sequence). CDR3 length equals 15 residues. V lost 5 bases and J lost 0, with 11 bases in between. The CDR3 DNA reads as TGTGCCAGTAGTTTCTCCGGGAACTCTGGAAACACCATATATTTT. Its protein is CASSFSGNSGNTIYF.

The gene calls are TRBV6-1 and TRBJ2-1; D unresolved. CDR3 length: 14 residues. The germline V and J ends were trimmed by 3 bases and 10 bases, with 16 bases remaining between them. Looked up from germline, CDR1 is MNHNS and CDR2 is SASEGT. This chain's CDR3 is CASSDHPAVAEQFF. CDR3 sequence (DNA): TGTGCCAGCAGTGACCACCCCGCGGTGGCGGAGCAGTTCTTC.

A few counts support this clone. The chain links TRBV19 to TRBJ2-2; 7 positions agree with TRBD1. After removal of 3 bases from V and 3 bases from J, the junction contained 4 bases not matched to a gene. This CDR3 contains 15 residues. Per germline, CDR1 LNHDA and CDR2 SQIVND (reference sequence). The CDR3 region has the DNA TGTGCCAGTAGTATCGGACAGGATCACACCGGGGAGCTGTTTTTT. Translated: CASSIGQDHTGELFF.

This clone has only one observation. The V gene is TRBV18, the J gene TRBJ1-1; D is unclear. From germline, CDR1 is KGHSH and CDR2 LQKENI. V was clipped by 6 bases and J by 0 bases, with 17 bases between them. The CDR3 covers 16 residues. The chain's CDR3 is CASSPGTVLMNTEAFF. For the CDR3, the DNA is TGTGCCAGCTCCCCCGGTACAGTTCTCATGAACACTGAAGCTTTCTTT.

The gene calls are TRBV2 and TRBJ2-1, with 11 bases lining up with TRBD2. There are 14 residues in the CDR3. Per the germline V gene, CDR1 is SNHLY and CDR2 is FYNNEI. J lost 10 bases, V lost 4 bases, and 6 bases had no gene match. CDR3 bases: TGTGCCAGCAGTGGCTCTAGCGGGAGGTGGGAGCAGTTCTTC. The encoded protein is CASSGSSGRWEQFF.

This clone was observed once. The chain recombines TRBV4-2 with TRBJ1-6; no definite D call. V was trimmed by 1 base and J by 10 bases, leaving 17 bases between them. The CDR3 runs to 16 residues. The germline V gene has CDR1 LGHNA and CDR2 YNFKEQ. The CDR3 DNA is TGTGCCAGCAGCCAAGCGAGGGAGGGTAAAGGGTCACCCCTCCACTTT. Translation gives CASSQAREGKGSPLHF.

The J gene is TRBJ1-1, the V gene TRBV5-1; D gene ambiguous. The germline V gene encodes CDR1 SGHRS and CDR2 YFSETQ. This CDR3 has 14 residues. V lost 0 bases to trimming and J lost 5 bases, with 11 bases between them. The CDR3 DNA reads as TGCGCCAGCAGCTTGGTCGTAGGGAGTACTGAAGCTTTCTTT. As protein: CASSLVVGSTEAFF.

The chain combines TRBV15 with TRBJ1-6; TRBD1 might be the D (5 bases). This CDR3 comprises 19 residues. Per germline, CDR1 LNHNV and CDR2 YYDKDF (reference sequence). V gave up 0 bases and J gave up 0 bases, with 15 bases separating them. The CDR3 nucleotides are TGTGCCACCAGCAGAGATTCGCAGGGTCTTTCCTCCTATAATTCACCCCTCCACTTT. This gives the protein CATSRDSQGLSSYNSPLHF.

The chain carries TRBV9 and TRBJ2-3, with 9 bases that match TRBD1. The CDR3 length is 15 residues. The trim removed 4 bases at V and 1 base at J, leaving 4 bases unmatched. The germline CDR1 and CDR2 sequences are SGDLS and YYNGEE. The CDR3 DNA follows: TGTGCCAGCAGCTCGCGGACAGGGGGCACAGATACGCAGTATTTT. It specifies CASSSRTGGTDTQYF.

The V gene is TRBV5-6, the J gene TRBJ2-3; TRBD1 aligns across 8 bases. CDR1 and CDR2 (germline): SGHDT, YYEEEE. The CDR3 sequence is 16 residues long. J gave up 1 base and V 4 bases, and 8 bases lay outside the gene matches. The CDR3, as DNA: TGTGCCAGCAGCCCCGTTGACAGGGGACGCACAGATACGCAGTATTTT. It encodes CASSPVDRGRTDTQYF.

This clone was counted a single time. The V call is TRBV19, the J call TRBJ1-2; D is possibly TRBD1 (6 bases). The CDR3 is 15 amino acids. Trimming took off 2 bases at V and 4 bases at J, with 14 bases between the two ends. Germline assignment: CDR1 LNHDA and CDR2 SQIVND (reference sequence). The CDR3 protein is CASSIRKDSFYGYTF. The CDR3 DNA reads as TGTGCCAGTAGTATACGGAAGGACAGCTTCTATGGCTACACCTTC.

The CDR3: CASRTVKGRDGSSYNEQFF. The CDR3 region has the DNA TGTGCCAGTAGGACTGTAAAGGGGCGGGATGGGAGCTCCTACAATGAGCAGTTCTTC. The V and J genes are TRBV19 and TRBJ2-1, with TRBD2 as a possible D gene (6 bases). The germline gives CDR1 LNHDA, CDR2 SQIVND (reference sequence). The V and J ends lost 6 bases and 0 bases respectively, with 24 bases between them. The CDR3 length is 19 residues.

This chain connects TRBV11-2 to TRBJ2-2; 11 bases align to TRBD2. Trimming removed 2 bases from V and 8 bases from J; junction bases left unmatched: 13. CDR1 is SGHAT and CDR2 is FQNNGV in the germline V gene. The CDR3 runs to 18 residues. The CDR3 coding sequence is TGTGCCAGCAGCTTATCCCTAGCGGGGGGTCCACTTATGGGGGAGCTGTTTTTT. It encodes CASSLSLAGGPLMGELFF.

The V and J genes are TRBV6-6 and TRBJ1-5; 10 nucleotides match TRBD1. The CDR3 has 17 residues. With V trimmed by 5 bases and J by 8 bases, 15 bases remained unmatched. Germline CDR1 reads MNHNY; CDR2 reads SVGAGI (reference sequence). Written as DNA, the CDR3 is TGTGCCAGCAGTCCAGGGAGGACAGGGGGGGCTCGGGAGCCCCAGCATTTT. Its protein is CASSPGRTGGAREPQHF.

The chain uses TRBV19 and TRBJ2-1, with D unresolved. In germline, CDR1 is LNHDA, CDR2 SQIVND (reference sequence). This CDR3 region has 13 residues. The V end lost 10 bases, the J end lost 1 base, and 11 bases lay between the germline ends. The CDR3 nucleotides read TGTGCCACCCCGGGTTGGTCCTACAATGAGCAGTTCTTC. Protein sequence: CATPGWSYNEQFF.

The rearrangement uses TRBV19 and TRBJ1-4; 12 positions agree with TRBD1. The CDR3 is made up of 15 amino acids. V was clipped by 10 bases and J by 8 bases; unmatched bases: 11. The germline CDR1 and CDR2 sequences are LNHDA and SQIVND (reference sequence). The CDR3: CATRDRGRSEEKLFF. CDR3 bases: TGTGCCACTAGGGACAGGGGGCGCAGCGAGGAAAAACTGTTTTTT. The complete variable domain, with remaining parts taken from reference TRBV19 and TRBJ1-4, reads DGGITQSPKYLFRKEGQNVTLSCEQNLNHDAMYWYRQDPGQGLRLIYYSQIVNDFQKGDIAEGYSVSREKKESFPLTVTSAQKNPTAFYLCATRDRGRSEEKLFFGSGTQLSVL.

This clone was recorded only once. This chain uses TRBV28 with TRBJ1-2, with unresolved D. The V gene lost 4 bases and the J gene lost 4 bases, with 13 bases spanning the gap. The CDR3 extends over 14 amino acids. The germline CDR1 and CDR2 sequences are MDHEN and SYDVKM. CDR3 region: CASSSRAEGYGYTF. The CDR3 DNA sequence: TGTGCCAGCAGTTCCCGGGCCGAGGGCTATGGCTACACCTTC.

The chain joins TRBV19 to TRBJ1-5; D is perhaps TRBD1 (5 bases). CDR1 and CDR2 (germline): LNHDA, SQIVND (reference sequence). The CDR3 contains 14 residues. V lost 5 bases and J 0 bases, leaving 8 bases between the germline ends. Here the CDR3 reads CASSPRDSNQPQHF. The CDR3 bases are TGTGCCAGTAGTCCCAGGGATAGCAATCAGCCCCAGCATTTT.

This clone was recorded a few times. V usage is TRBV28 and J usage is TRBJ2-7, with D perhaps matching TRBD2 (6 bases). Germline CDR1 reads MDHEN; CDR2 reads SYDVKM. V was cut by 3 bases and J by 3 bases, with 9 bases left in between. The CDR3 runs to 13 residues. The CDR3 DNA is TGTGCCAGCAGTTTGCTCGGGAGCTACGAGCAGTACTTC. As protein: CASSLLGSYEQYF.

This chain uses TRBV12-3 or TRBV12-4 with TRBJ2-7; 7 positions match TRBD2. Trimming cost V 7 bases and J 4 bases; bases outside gene matches: 1. CDR3 size: 11 residues. This chain's CDR3 is CASTGGYEQYF. The CDR3 DNA reads as TGTGCCAGCACCGGGGGGTACGAGCAGTACTTC.

The chain recombines TRBV5-1 with TRBJ2-1; D is perhaps TRBD2 (7 bases). The CDR3 consists of 15 residues. The germline CDR1 and CDR2 sequences are SGHRS and YFSETQ. With 3 bases removed from V and 4 bases from J, the gap between germline ends came to 14 bases. CDR3 loop: CASSSTGGPYNEQFF. CDR3 nucleotide sequence: TGCGCCAGCAGCTCGACCGGGGGGCCTTACAATGAGCAGTTCTTC.

This sequence joins TRBV6-2 or TRBV6-3 and TRBJ2-2; TRBD2 agrees at 13 bases. The CDR3 runs to 16 residues. With V trimmed by 4 bases and J by 6 bases, 5 bases remained unmatched. The germline gives CDR1 MNHEY, CDR2 SVGEGT. CDR3 bases: TGTGCCAGCAGTTTTCTACTAGCGGGAGGGCCCGGGGAGCTGTTTTTT. Protein: CASSFLLAGGPGELFF.

This clone was seen many times. The CDR3 DNA is TGTGCCAGCAGCTCCGGACTAGCGGGGAAAATACGTGGGGAGCTGTTTTTT. It yields the protein CASSSGLAGKIRGELFF. This chain connects TRBV7-9 to TRBJ2-2, with 12 bases fitting TRBD2. The CDR3 loop spans 17 amino acids. Germline values: CDR1 SEHNR, CDR2 FQNEAQ (reference sequence). The V segment lost 4 bases and the J segment 8 bases; nucleotides outside the gene matches: 11.

The V gene is TRBV6-2 or TRBV6-3, the J gene TRBJ1-2; D is possibly TRBD1 (5 bases). Trimming cost V 6 bases and J 6 bases, with 8 bases left between them. CDR1 is MNHEY and CDR2 is SVGEGT in the germline V gene. This CDR3 is 11 amino acids long. DNA of the CDR3: TGTGCCAGCAGCGCCAGGGATGGCTACACCTTC. The encoded protein is CASSARDGYTF.

The chain carries TRBV6-1 and TRBJ1-3; D gene uncertain. Per the germline V gene, CDR1 is MNHNS and CDR2 is SASEGT. V was cut by 2 bases and J by 0 bases, with 8 bases left in between. The CDR3 has 15 residues. The CDR3 DNA sequence: TGTGCCAGCAGTGAAACAGTCCTCTCTGGAAACACCATATATTTT. Protein sequence: CASSETVLSGNTIYF.

V is TRBV18 and J is TRBJ2-3; TRBD1 matches at 10 bases. Trimming took 3 bases from V and 3 from J; bases not matched to a gene: 3. Per the germline V gene, CDR1 is KGHSH and CDR2 is LQKENI. This CDR3 is 15 amino acids long. The CDR3 loop is CASSPWDRGTDTQYF. The CDR3 coding sequence is TGTGCCAGCTCACCCTGGGACAGGGGAACAGATACGCAGTATTTT.

The chain has TRBV12-3 or TRBV12-4 and TRBJ1-2; D ambiguous. The CDR3 spans 11 residues. Trimming took 3 bases from V and 8 from J, leaving 7 bases between them. This CDR3 reads CASSFTGGYTF. The CDR3 bases are TGTGCCAGCAGTTTCACCGGGGGCTACACCTTC.

The chain uses TRBV5-1 and TRBJ1-2; TRBD1 aligns across 9 bases. Losses at the gene ends were 2 bases for V and 6 bases for J; bases not matched to a gene: 11. This CDR3 spans 16 amino acids. CDR1 and CDR2 from the germline V gene are SGHRS and YFSETQ. The CDR3 here is CASSLGGTGLGNGYTF. The CDR3 nucleotides are TGCGCCAGCAGCTTAGGTGGGACAGGGTTAGGCAATGGCTACACCTTC.

In this sample, this clone turned up once. The chain is built from TRBV18 and TRBJ1-1; the D is unclear. Trimming removed 10 bases at V and 3 bases at J, with 9 bases between. The CDR3 is made up of 11 amino acids. Germline V gene lookup returns CDR1 KGHSH and CDR2 LQKENI. CDR3 DNA: TGTGCCACTAGGTTGGACACTGAAGCTTTCTTT. Translated: CATRLDTEAFF. Filled out from reference TRBV18 and TRBJ1-1, the complete variable domain reads NAGVMQNPRHLVRRRGQEARLRCSPMKGHSHVYWYRQLPEEGLKFMVYLQKENIIDESGMPKERFSAEFPKEGPSILRIQQVVRGDSAAYFCATRLDTEAFFGQGTRLTVV.

The V gene is TRBV5-1, the J gene TRBJ1-3; D ambiguous. Deletions cut 0 bases from V and 0 bases from J, with 10 bases between. The CDR3 sequence is 16 residues long. Germline CDR1 and CDR2: SGHRS and YFSETQ. The CDR3 DNA follows: TGCGCCAGCAGCTTGGACAGACCCAACTCTGGAAACACCATATATTTT. It is translated as CASSLDRPNSGNTIYF.

V is TRBV30 and J is TRBJ1-2, with D perhaps matching TRBD1 (5 bases). The V gene's germline CDR1 is GTSNPN and CDR2 SVGIG (reference sequence). The V and J ends lost 0 bases and 7 bases respectively, with 15 bases between them. The CDR3 is 14 residues long. CDR3 coding DNA: TGTGCCTGGAGTGTACTACGGGGGTCAAGTGGCTACACCTTC. As protein: CAWSVLRGSSGYTF.